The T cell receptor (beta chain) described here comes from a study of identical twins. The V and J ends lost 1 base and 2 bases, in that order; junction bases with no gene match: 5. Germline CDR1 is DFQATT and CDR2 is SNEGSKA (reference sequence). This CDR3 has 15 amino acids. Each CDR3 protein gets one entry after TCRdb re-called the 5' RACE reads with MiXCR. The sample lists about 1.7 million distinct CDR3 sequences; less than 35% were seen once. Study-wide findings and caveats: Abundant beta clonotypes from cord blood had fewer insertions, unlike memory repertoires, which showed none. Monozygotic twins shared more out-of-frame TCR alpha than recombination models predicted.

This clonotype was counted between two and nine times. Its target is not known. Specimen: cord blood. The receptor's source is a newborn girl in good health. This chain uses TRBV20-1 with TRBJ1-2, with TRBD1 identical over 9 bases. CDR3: CSARARTGDNYGYTF. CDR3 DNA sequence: TGCAGTGCTAGAGCCCGGACAGGGGACAACTATGGCTACACCTTC.